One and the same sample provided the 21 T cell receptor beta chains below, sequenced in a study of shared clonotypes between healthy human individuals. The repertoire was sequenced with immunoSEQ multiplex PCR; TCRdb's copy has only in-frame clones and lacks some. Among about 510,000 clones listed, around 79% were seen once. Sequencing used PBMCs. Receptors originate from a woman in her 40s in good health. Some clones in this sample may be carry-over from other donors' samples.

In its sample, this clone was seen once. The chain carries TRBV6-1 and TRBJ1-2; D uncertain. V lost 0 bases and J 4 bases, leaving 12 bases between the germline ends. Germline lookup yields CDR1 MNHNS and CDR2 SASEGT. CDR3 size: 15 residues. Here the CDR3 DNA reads TGTGCCAGCAGTGAAGCGCTTCGGCAGGTCTATGGCTACACCTTC. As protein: CASSEALRQVYGYTF.

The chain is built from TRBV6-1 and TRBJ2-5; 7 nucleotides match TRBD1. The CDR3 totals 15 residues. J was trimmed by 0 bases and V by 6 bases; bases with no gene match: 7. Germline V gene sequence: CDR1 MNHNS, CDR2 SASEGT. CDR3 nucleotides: TGTGCCAGCAGGACCATGGGACAGCACCAAGAGACCCAGTACTTC. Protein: CASRTMGQHQETQYF.

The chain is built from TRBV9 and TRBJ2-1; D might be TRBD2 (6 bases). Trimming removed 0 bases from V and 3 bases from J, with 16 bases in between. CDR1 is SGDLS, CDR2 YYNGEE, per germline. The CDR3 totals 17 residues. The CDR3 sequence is CASSVGGGGTFYNEQFF. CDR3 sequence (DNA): TGTGCCAGCAGCGTAGGAGGTGGAGGGACCTTCTACAATGAGCAGTTCTTC.

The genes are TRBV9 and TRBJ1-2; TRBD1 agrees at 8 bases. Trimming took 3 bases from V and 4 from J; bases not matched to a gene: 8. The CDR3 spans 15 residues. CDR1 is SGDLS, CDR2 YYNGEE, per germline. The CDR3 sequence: CASSAYRGSPYGYTF. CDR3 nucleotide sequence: TGTGCCAGCAGCGCCTACAGGGGGAGCCCCTATGGCTACACCTTC. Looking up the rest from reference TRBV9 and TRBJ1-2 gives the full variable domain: DSGVTQTPKHLITATGQRVTLRCSPRSGDLSVYWYQQSLDQGLQFLIQYYNGEERAKGNILERFSAQQFPDLHSELNLSSLELGDSALYFCASSAYRGSPYGYTFGSGTRLTVV.

The DNA for the CDR3 is TGTGCCACCAGCAGAGATTTTGGGGGCCTAACCTACAATGAGCAGTTCTTC. It specifies CATSRDFGGLTYNEQFF. The gene calls are TRBV15 and TRBJ2-1; D might be TRBD1 (6 bases). V lost 0 bases and J lost 2, with 14 bases in between. The germline V gene encodes CDR1 LNHNV and CDR2 YYDKDF (reference sequence). This CDR3 has 17 amino acids. Based on the CDR3 plus reference TRBV15 and TRBJ2-1, the full variable domain is DAMVIQNPRYQVTQFGKPVTLSCSQTLNHNVMYWYQQKSSQAPKLLFHYYDKDFNNEADTPDNFQSRRPNTSFCFLDIRSPGLGDTAMYLCATSRDFGGLTYNEQFFGPGTRLTVL.

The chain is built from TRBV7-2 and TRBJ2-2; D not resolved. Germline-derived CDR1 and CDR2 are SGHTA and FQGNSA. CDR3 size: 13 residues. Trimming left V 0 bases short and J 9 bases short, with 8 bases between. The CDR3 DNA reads TGTGCCAGCAGCTTAGCTAGCCTTAGGGAGCTGTTTTTT. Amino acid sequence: CASSLASLRELFF.

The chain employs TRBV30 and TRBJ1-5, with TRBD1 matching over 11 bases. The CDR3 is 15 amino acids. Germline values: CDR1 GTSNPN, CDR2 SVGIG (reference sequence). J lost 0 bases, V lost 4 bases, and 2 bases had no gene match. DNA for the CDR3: TGTGCCTGGAAAGGACAGGGGGCTAGCAATCAGCCCCAGCATTTT. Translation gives CAWKGQGASNQPQHF.

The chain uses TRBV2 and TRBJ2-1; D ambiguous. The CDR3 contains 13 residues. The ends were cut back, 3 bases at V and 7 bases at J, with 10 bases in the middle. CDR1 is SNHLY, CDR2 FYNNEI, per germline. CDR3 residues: CASSEGTWNEQFF. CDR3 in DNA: TGTGCCAGCAGTGAGGGCACCTGGAATGAGCAGTTCTTC.

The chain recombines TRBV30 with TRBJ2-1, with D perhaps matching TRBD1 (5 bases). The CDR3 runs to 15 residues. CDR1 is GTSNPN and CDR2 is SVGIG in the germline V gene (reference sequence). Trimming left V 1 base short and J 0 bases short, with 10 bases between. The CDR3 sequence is CAWSGGFSSYNEQFF. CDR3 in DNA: TGTGCCTGGAGTGGGGGCTTTAGCTCCTACAATGAGCAGTTCTTC.

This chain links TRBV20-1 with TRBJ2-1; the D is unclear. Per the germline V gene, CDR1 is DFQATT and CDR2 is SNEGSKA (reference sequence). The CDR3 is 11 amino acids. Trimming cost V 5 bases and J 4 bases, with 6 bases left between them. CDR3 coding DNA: TGCAGTGCTCTCCCATACAATGAGCAGTTCTTC. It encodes CSALPYNEQFF.

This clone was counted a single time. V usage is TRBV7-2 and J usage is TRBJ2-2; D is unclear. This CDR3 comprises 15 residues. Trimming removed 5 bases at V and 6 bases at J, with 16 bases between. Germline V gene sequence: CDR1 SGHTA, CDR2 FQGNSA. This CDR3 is CASSKGFPYSGELFF. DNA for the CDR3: TGTGCCAGCAGCAAAGGGTTCCCCTATTCCGGGGAGCTGTTTTTT.

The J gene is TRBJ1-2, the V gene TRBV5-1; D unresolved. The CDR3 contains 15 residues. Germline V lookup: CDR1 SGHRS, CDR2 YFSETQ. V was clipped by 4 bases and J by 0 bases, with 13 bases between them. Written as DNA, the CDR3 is TGCGCCAGCAGCCCTGGGGTGGAGGCTAACTATGGCTACACCTTC. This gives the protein CASSPGVEANYGYTF.

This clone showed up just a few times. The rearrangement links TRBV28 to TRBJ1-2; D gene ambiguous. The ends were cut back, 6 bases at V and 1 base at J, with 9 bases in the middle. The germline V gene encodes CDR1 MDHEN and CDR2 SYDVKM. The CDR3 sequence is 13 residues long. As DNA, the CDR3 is TGTGCCAGCAGGACAAGCCTTAACTATGGCTACACCTTC. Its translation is CASRTSLNYGYTF.

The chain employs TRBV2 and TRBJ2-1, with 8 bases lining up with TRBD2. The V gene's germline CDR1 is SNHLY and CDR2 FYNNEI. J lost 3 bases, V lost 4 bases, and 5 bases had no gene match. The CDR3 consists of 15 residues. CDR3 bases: TGTGCCAGCAGTGCTACTAGCGGCGACTACAATGAGCAGTTCTTC. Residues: CASSATSGDYNEQFF.

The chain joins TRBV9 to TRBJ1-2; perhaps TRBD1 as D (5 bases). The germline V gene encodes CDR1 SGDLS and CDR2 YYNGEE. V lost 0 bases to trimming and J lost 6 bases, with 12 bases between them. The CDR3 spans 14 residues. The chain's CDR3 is CASSVGQRGDGYTF. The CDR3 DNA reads TGTGCCAGCAGCGTAGGACAGAGGGGCGATGGCTACACCTTC. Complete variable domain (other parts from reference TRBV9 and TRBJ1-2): DSGVTQTPKHLITATGQRVTLRCSPRSGDLSVYWYQQSLDQGLQFLIQYYNGEERAKGNILERFSAQQFPDLHSELNLSSLELGDSALYFCASSVGQRGDGYTFGSGTRLTVV.

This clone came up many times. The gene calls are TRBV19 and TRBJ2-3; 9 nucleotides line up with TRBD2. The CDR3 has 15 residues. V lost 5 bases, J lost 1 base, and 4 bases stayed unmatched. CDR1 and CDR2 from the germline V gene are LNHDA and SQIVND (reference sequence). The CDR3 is CASSPLAGGTDTQYF. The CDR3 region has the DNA TGTGCCAGTAGTCCTTTAGCGGGAGGCACAGATACGCAGTATTTT.

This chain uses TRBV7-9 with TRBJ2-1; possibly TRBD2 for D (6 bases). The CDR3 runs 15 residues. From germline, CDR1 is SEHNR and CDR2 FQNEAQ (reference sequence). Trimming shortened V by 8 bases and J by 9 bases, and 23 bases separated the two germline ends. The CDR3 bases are TGTGCCAGCCCCCGGGGCGAGGACTATTTGGCTGAGCAGTTCTTC. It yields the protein CASPRGEDYLAEQFF.

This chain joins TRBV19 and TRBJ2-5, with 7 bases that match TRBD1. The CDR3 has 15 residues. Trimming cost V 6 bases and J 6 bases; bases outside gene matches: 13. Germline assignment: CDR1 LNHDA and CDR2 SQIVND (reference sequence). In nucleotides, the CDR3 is TGTGCCAGTAGGCCGACAGGGAGCCCTGTACAGACCCAGTACTTC. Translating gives CASRPTGSPVQTQYF.

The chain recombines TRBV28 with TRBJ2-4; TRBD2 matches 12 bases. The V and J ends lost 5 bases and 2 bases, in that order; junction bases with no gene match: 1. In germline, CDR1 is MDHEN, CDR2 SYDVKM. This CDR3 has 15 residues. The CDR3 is CASSGTSGPKNIQYF. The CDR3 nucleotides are TGTGCCAGCAGTGGGACTAGCGGGCCCAAAAACATTCAGTACTTC.

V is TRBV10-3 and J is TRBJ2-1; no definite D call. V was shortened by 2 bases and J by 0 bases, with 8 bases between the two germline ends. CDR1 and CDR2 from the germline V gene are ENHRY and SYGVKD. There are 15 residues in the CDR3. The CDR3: CAISEGVPSYNEQFF. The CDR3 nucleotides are TGTGCCATCAGTGAGGGGGTCCCCTCCTACAATGAGCAGTTCTTC.

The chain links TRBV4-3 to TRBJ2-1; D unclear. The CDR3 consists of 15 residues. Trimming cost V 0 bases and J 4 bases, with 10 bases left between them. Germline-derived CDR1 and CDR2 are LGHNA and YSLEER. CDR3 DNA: TGCGCCAGCAGCCAAGAGACCTGGGGATACAATGAGCAGTTCTTC. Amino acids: CASSQETWGYNEQFF.